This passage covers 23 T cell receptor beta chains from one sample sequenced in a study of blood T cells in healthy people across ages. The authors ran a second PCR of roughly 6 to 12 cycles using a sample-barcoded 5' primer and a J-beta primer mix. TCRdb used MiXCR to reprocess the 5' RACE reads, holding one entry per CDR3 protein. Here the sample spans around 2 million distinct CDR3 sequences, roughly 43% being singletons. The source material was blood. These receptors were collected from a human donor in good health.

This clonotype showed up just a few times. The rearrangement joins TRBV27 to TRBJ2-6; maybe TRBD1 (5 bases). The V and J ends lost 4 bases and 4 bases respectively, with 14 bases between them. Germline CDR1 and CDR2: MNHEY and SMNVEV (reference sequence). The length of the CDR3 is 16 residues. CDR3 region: CASSSRAGSGANVLTF. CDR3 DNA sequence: TGTGCCAGCAGTTCCAGGGCAGGGTCCGGGGCCAACGTCCTGACTTTC.

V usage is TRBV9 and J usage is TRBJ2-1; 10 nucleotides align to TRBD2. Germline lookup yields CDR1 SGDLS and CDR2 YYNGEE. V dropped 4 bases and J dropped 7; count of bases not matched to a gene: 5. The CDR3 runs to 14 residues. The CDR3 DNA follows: TGTGCCAGCAGCCAGAGCGGGGGGGCGAATGAGCAGTTCTTC. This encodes CASSQSGGANEQFF. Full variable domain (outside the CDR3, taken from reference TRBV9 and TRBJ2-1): DSGVTQTPKHLITATGQRVTLRCSPRSGDLSVYWYQQSLDQGLQFLIQYYNGEERAKGNILERFSAQQFPDLHSELNLSSLELGDSALYFCASSQSGGANEQFFGPGTRLTVL.

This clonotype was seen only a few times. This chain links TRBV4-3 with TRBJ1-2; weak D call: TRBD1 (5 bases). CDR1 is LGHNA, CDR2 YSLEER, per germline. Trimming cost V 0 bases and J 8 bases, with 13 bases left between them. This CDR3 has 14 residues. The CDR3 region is CASSQDSRAQGYTF. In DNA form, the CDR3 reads TGCGCCAGCAGCCAAGATTCCAGGGCGCAGGGCTACACCTTC.

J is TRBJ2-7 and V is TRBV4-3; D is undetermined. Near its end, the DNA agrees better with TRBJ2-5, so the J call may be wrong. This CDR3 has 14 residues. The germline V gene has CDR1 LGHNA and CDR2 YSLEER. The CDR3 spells CASSQHPGAETQYF. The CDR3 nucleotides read TGCGCCAGCAGCCAACACCCTGGCGCAGAGACCCAGTACTTC.

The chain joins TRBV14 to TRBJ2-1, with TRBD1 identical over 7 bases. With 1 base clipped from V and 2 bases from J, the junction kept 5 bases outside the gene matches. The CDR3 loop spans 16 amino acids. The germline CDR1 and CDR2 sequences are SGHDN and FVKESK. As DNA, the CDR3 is TGTGCCAGCAGCCAAGGTGAGACAGGGCCCTACAATGAGCAGTTCTTC. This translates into CASSQGETGPYNEQFF.

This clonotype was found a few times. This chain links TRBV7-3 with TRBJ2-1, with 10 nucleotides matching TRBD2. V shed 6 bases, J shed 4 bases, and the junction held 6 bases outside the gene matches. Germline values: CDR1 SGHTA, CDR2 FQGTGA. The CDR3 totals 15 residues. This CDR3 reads CASSESGGAYNEQFF. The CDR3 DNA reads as TGTGCCAGCAGTGAGAGCGGGGGGGCATACAATGAGCAGTTCTTC.

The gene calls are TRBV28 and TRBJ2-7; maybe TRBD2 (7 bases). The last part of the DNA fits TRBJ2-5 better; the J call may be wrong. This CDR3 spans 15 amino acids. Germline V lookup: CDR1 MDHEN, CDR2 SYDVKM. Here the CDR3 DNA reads TGTGCCACCACTCACCGGGGGGAGGGGGGAAGGACCCAGTACTTC. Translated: CATTHRGEGGRTQYF.

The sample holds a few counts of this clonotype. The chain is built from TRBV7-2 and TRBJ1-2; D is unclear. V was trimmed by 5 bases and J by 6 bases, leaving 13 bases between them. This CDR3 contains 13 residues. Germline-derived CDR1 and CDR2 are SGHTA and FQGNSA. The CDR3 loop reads CASSPTQANGYTF. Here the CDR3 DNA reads TGTGCCAGCAGCCCGACCCAGGCTAATGGCTACACCTTC.

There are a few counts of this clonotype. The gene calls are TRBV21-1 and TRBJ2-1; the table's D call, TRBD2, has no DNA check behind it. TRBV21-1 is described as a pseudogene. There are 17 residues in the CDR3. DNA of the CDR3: TGTGCCAGCAGCAAAGTCAAGGGCCCTGGTCGGTCCAATGAGCAGTTCTTC. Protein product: CASSKVKGPGRSNEQFF.

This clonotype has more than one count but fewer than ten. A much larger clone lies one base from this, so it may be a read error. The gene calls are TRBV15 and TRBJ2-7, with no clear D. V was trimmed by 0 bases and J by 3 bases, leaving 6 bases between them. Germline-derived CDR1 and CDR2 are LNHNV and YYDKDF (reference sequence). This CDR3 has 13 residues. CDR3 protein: CATSRDWGYEQYF. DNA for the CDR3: TGTGCCACCAGCAGAGATTGGGGCTACGAGCAGTACTTC.

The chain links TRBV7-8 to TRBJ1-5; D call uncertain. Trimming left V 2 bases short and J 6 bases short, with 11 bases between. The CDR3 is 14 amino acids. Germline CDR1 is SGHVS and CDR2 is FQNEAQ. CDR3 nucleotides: TGTGCCAGCAGCTTAAGCAGGTTAGGTCAGCCCCAGCATTTT. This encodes CASSLSRLGQPQHF.

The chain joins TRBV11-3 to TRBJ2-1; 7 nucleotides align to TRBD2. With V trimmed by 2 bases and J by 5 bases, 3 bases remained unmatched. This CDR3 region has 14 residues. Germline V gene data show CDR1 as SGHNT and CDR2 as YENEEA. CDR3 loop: CASSLFRGDNEQFF. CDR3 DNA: TGTGCCAGCAGCTTATTCCGGGGGGACAATGAGCAGTTCTTC.

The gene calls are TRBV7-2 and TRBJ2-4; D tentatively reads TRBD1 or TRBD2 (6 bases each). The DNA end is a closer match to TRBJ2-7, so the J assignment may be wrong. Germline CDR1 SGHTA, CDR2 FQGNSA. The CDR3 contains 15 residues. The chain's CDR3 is CASSSKGDGLYEQYF. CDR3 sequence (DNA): TGTGCCAGCAGCTCTAAGGGGGACGGACTATACGAGCAGTACTTC.

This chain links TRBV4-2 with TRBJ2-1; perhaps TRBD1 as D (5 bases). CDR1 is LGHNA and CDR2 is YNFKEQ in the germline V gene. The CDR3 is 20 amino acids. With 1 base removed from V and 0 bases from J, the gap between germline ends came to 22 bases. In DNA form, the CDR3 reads TGTGCCAGCAGCCAAGTATCGACAGCGCGCCTTAAGAGCTCCTACAATGAGCAGTTCTTC. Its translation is CASSQVSTARLKSSYNEQFF.

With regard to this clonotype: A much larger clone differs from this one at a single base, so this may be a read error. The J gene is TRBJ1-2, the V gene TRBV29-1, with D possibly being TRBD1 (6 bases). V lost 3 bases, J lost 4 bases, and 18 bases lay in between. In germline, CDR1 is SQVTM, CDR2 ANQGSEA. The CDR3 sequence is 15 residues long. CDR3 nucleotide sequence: TGCAGCGTTGACCCCACAGGGAGCAGCGGCTATGGCTACACCTTC. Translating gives CSVDPTGSSGYGYTF. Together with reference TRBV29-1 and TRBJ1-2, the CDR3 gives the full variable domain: SAVISQKPSRDICQRGTSLTIQCQVDSQVTMMFWYRQQPGQSLTLIATANQGSEATYESGFVIDKFPISRPNLTFSTLTVSNMSPEDSSIYLCSVDPTGSSGYGYTFGSGTRLTVV.

The CDR3 reads CASSFPGIQETQYF. The CDR3, as DNA: TGTGCCAGCAGCTTTCCAGGGATCCAAGAGACCCAGTACTTC. The V and J genes are TRBV5-5 and TRBJ2-5; TRBD1 might be the D (5 bases). CDR1 and CDR2 (germline): SGHKS, YYEKEE (reference sequence). This CDR3 comprises 14 residues. With 2 bases removed from V and 1 base from J, the gap between germline ends came to 9 bases.

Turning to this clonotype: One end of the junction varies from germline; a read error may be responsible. CDR3 sequence (DNA): TGTGCCAGCAACCAAGGTCCTTTTGAGCAGTTCTTC. Translating gives CASNQGPFEQFF. This chain joins TRBV3-1 and TRBJ2-1; D is ambiguous. In germline, CDR1 is LGHDT, CDR2 YNNKEL (reference sequence). This CDR3 has 12 amino acids.

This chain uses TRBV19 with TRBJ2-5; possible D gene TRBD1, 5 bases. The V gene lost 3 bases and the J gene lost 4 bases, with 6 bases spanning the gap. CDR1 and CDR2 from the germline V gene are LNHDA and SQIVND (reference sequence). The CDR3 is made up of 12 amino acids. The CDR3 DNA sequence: TGTGCCAGTAGTATTACAGGAGAGACCCAGTACTTC. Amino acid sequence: CASSITGETQYF.

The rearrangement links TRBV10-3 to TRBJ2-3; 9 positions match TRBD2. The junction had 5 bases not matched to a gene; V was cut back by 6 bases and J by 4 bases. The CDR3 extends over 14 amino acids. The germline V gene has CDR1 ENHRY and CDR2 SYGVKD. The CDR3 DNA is TGTGCCATCAGGCCGGCTAGCGGGGCAGATACGCAGTATTTT. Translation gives CAIRPASGADTQYF.

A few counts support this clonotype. The DNA for the CDR3 is TGCAGTGCTATCCACCGGGACTCTTCATACGAGCAGTACTTC. Amino acid sequence: CSAIHRDSSYEQYF. This chain connects TRBV20-1 to TRBJ2-7; maybe TRBD2 (6 bases). Germline values: CDR1 DFQATT, CDR2 SNEGSKA (reference sequence). V lost 4 bases and J lost 4, with 17 bases in between. The CDR3 consists of 14 residues.

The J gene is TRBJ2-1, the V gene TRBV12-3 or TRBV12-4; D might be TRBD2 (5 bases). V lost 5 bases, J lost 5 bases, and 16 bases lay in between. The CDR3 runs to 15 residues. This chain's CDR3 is CASSLGLAPHNEQFF. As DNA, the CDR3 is TGTGCCAGCAGTCTTGGGCTAGCACCACACAATGAGCAGTTCTTC.

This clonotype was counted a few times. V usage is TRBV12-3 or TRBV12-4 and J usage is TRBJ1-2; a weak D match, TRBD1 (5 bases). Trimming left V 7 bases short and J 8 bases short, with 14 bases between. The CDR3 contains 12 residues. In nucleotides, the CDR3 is TGTGCCAGCACCCTAGGGGCCAAAGGCTACACCTTC. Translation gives CASTLGAKGYTF.

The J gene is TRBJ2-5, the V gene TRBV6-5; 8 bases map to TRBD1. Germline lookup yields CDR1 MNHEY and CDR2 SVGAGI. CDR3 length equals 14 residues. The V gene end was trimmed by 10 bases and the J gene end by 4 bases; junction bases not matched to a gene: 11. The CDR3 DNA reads TGTGCCACACGGGACAGGAGTTTGCGAGAGACCCAGTACTTC. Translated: CATRDRSLRETQYF.